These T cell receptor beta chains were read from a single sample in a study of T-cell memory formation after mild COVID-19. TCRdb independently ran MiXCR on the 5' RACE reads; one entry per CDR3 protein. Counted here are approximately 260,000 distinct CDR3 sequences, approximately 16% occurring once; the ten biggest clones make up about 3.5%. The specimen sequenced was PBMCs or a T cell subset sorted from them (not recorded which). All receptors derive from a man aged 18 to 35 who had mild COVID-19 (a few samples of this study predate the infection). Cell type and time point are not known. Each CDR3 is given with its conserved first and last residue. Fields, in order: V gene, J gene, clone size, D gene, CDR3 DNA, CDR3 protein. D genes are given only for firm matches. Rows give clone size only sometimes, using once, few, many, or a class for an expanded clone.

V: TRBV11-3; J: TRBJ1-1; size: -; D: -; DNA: TGTGCCAGCAGCTACTGTGCCACGGCAACGGCTTTCTTT; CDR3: CASSYCATATAFF
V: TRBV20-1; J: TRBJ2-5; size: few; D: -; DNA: TGCAGTGCCCCGAGGGGGGTCGGGGAGACCCAGTACTTC; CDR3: CSAPRGVGETQYF
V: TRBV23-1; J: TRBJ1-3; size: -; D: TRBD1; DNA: TGCGCCATCTTTGACCAGGGGGGTGGAAACACCATATATTTT; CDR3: CAIFDQGGGNTIYF
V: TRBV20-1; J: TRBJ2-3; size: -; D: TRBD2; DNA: TGCAGTGCTAGAGAAGGTCTAGCGGGCACAGATACGCAGTATTTT; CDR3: CSAREGLAGTDTQYF
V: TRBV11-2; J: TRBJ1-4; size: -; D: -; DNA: TGTGCCAGCAGCTTAATTTGGACGACTAATGAAAAACTGTTTTTT; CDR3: CASSLIWTTNEKLFF
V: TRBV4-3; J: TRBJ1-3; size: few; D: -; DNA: TGCGCCAGCAGCCAAGTGGCGCAGGGTTTGTTCGGAAACACCATATATTTT; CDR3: CASSQVAQGLFGNTIYF
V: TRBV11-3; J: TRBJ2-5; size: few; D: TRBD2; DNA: TGTGCCAGCAGCCCAGACGGGGGGGAGACCCAGTACTTC; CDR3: CASSPDGGETQYF
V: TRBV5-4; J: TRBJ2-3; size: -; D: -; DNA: TGTGCCAGCAGCCGGGGGCCAGAAACAGATACGCAGTATTTT; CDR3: CASSRGPETDTQYF
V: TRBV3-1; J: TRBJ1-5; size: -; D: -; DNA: TGTGCCAGCAGCCAAGGTGTTATGGGGGGCAGTCAGCCCCAGCATTTT; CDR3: CASSQGVMGGSQPQHF
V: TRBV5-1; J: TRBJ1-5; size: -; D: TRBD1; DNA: TGCGCCAGCAGCCCGACGACAGGGGGCCAGCCCCAGCATTTT; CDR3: CASSPTTGGQPQHF
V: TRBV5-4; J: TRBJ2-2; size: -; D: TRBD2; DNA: TGTGCCAGCAGCCCAGCTAGCGGGGACACCGGGGAGCTGTTTTTT; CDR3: CASSPASGDTGELFF
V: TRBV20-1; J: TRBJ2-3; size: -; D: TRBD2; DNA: TGCAGTGCCGAGCATAGCGGGGGGCCCATTGGGACGCAGTATTTT; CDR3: CSAEHSGGPIGTQYF
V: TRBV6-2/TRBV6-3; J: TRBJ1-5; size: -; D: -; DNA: TGTGCCAGCGCAGGGTTCCCCCCTGGGAATCAGCCCCAGCATTTT; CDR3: CASAGFPPGNQPQHF
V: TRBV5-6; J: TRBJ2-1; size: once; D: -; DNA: TGTGCCAGCAGCCCGGGGGACAATGAGCAGTTCTTC; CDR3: CASSPGDNEQFF
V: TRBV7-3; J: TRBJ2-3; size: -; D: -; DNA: TGTGCCAGCAGCTCTGACCGGTCTGCGCAGTATTTT; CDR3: CASSSDRSAQYF
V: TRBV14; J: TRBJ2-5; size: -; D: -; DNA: TGTGCCAGCAGCCAAAAACGGGACACCCGCCTTGGGACCCAGTACTTC; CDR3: CASSQKRDTRLGTQYF
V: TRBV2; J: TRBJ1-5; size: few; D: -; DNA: TGTGCCAGCAGTGAATTGAGGGGCTTCCAGCCCCAGCATTTT; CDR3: CASSELRGFQPQHF
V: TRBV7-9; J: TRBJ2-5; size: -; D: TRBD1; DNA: TGTGCCAGCAGCCTCGACAGGGCAGCAGAGACCCAGTACTTC; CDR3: CASSLDRAAETQYF
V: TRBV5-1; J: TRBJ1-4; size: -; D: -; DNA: TGCGCCAGCAGAGGACAGATTAATGAAAAACTGTTTTTT; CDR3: CASRGQINEKLFF
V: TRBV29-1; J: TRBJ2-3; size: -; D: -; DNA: TGCAGCGTTGGAACAGGCCGGGATACGCAGTATTTT; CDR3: CSVGTGRDTQYF
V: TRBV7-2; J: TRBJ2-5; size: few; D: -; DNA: TGTGCCAGCAGCTTACGATGGGACATTCAAGAGACCCAGTACTTC; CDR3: CASSLRWDIQETQYF
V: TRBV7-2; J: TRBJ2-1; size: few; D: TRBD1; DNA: TGTGCCAGCACCCGAGAGACAGGGGGTGAGCAGTTCTTC; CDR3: CASTRETGGEQFF
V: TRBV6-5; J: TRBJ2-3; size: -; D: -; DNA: TGTGCCAGCAGTTACTCCGGACAGACCACAGATACGCAGTATTTT; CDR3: CASSYSGQTTDTQYF
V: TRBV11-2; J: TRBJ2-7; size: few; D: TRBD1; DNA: TGTGCCAGCAGACTAATCGAGACAGGGCTTGGGGGCGAGCAGTACTTC; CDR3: CASRLIETGLGGEQYF
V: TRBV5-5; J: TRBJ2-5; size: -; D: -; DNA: TGTGCCAGCAGCTTGGAATGGGGACAAGAGACCCAGTACTTC; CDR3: CASSLEWGQETQYF
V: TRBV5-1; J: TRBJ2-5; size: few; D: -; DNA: TGCGCCAGCAGCTTGTCTCCCCCCCAAGAGACCCAGTACTTC; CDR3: CASSLSPPQETQYF